These 22 T cell receptor beta chains were sequenced from one sample in a study of T cell responses to AZD1222 COVID-19 vaccine. TCRdb keeps only in-frame clones here, not all; method: immunoSEQ multiplex PCR. The table has approximately 160,000 clones, around 88% seen once. Sequencing was performed on peripheral blood, taken on day 0 of AZD1222 vaccination. Receptor source: an adult in good health.

V and J are TRBV7-3 and TRBJ2-1, with 8 bases aligning to TRBD1. Germline values: CDR1 SGHTA, CDR2 FQGTGA. CDR3 length equals 16 residues. V trimming: 5 bases; J trimming: 6 bases; junction bases outside the gene matches: 12. This CDR3 reads CASSLLDRGTGNEQFF. The CDR3, as DNA: TGTGCCAGCAGCCTACTCGACAGGGGAACAGGCAATGAGCAGTTCTTC.

The chain uses TRBV10-3 and TRBJ2-2; TRBD2 aligns across 8 bases. The CDR3 is made up of 14 amino acids. Per the germline V gene, CDR1 is ENHRY and CDR2 is SYGVKD. J gave up 4 bases and V 6 bases, and 4 bases lay outside the gene matches. The CDR3 DNA reads TGTGCCATCAGACCTAGCGGGCCCACCGGGGAGCTGTTTTTT. Amino acid sequence: CAIRPSGPTGELFF.

This chain links TRBV2 with TRBJ1-2, with 11 positions matching TRBD1. The ends lost 4 bases at V and 8 bases at J; junction bases unmatched: 6. From germline, CDR1 is SNHLY and CDR2 FYNNEI. The CDR3 extends over 14 amino acids. The CDR3 nucleotides read TGTGCCAGCAGTGTTAGGACAGGGGGCAGGGGCTACACCTTC. Amino acids: CASSVRTGGRGYTF.

This clone showed up just once. The V and J genes are TRBV7-2 and TRBJ1-2; 7 bases map to TRBD1. The J segment lost 4 bases and the V segment lost 6 bases, leaving 5 bases of the junction unmatched. The V gene's germline CDR1 is SGHTA and CDR2 FQGNSA. This CDR3 region has 13 residues. CDR3 coding DNA: TGTGCCAGCAGAGAAGGGGGCGTCTATGGCTACACCTTC. Translating it yields CASREGGVYGYTF.

The rearrangement links TRBV28 to TRBJ2-1; 8 nucleotides align to TRBD1. This CDR3 comprises 14 residues. Losses at the gene ends were 4 bases for V and 8 bases for J; bases not matched to a gene: 7. CDR1 and CDR2 (germline): MDHEN, SYDVKM. The CDR3 protein is CASSSDRVLDEQFF. The DNA of the CDR3 is TGTGCCAGCAGTTCGGACAGGGTTTTGGATGAGCAGTTCTTC.

The V gene is TRBV10-3, the J gene TRBJ1-1, with a tentative D call TRBD1 (6 bases). Trimming pared 5 bases from V and 5 bases from J, leaving 18 bases between. Germline V gene data show CDR1 as ENHRY and CDR2 as SYGVKD. CDR3 size: 15 residues. Written as DNA, the CDR3 is TGTGCCATCAGTCCCTCACAGGGAAGGGTTACTGAAGCTTTCTTT. Translating gives CAISPSQGRVTEAFF.

The chain joins TRBV5-6 to TRBJ2-1, with D tentatively TRBD1 or TRBD2 (5 bases each). The ends were cut back, 0 bases at V and 6 bases at J, with 13 bases in the middle. This CDR3 region has 15 residues. Per germline, CDR1 SGHDT and CDR2 YYEEEE. The CDR3 bases are TGTGCCAGCAGCTTGGTGGGGGTAGGGCGCAATGAGCAGTTCTTC. Translation gives CASSLVGVGRNEQFF.

V gene TRBV4-3 combines with J gene TRBJ1-3; D is perhaps TRBD1 (5 bases). The V gene's germline CDR1 is LGHNA and CDR2 YSLEER. The CDR3 spans 15 residues. Deletions cut 1 base from V and 3 bases from J, with 10 bases between. The CDR3, as DNA: TGCGCCAGCAGCCAAGGCGCAGGGAATGGAAACACCATATATTTT. It specifies CASSQGAGNGNTIYF.

V gene TRBV27 combines with J gene TRBJ2-2; 13 bases fit TRBD2. This CDR3 has 19 amino acids. V dropped 5 bases and J dropped 3; count of bases not matched to a gene: 12. The germline gives CDR1 MNHEY, CDR2 SMNVEV (reference sequence). CDR3: CASSAWTSGRVFDTGELFF. DNA of the CDR3: TGTGCCAGCAGTGCCTGGACTAGCGGGAGAGTCTTCGACACCGGGGAGCTGTTTTTT.

This chain connects TRBV27 to TRBJ1-1; 12 nucleotides match TRBD1. Trimming at V came to 5 bases and at J to 11 bases, leaving 9 bases not matched to a gene. The germline gives CDR1 MNHEY, CDR2 SMNVEV (reference sequence). The CDR3 loop spans 14 amino acids. CDR3 in DNA: TGTGCCAGCAGTCTGGGACAGGGGGCTTCAGGGGCTTTCTTT. This gives the protein CASSLGQGASGAFF.

The J gene is TRBJ1-1, the V gene TRBV11-2, with a tentative D call TRBD1 (6 bases). In germline, CDR1 is SGHAT, CDR2 FQNNGV. Deletions cut 1 base from V and 7 bases from J, with 13 bases between. The CDR3 length is 14 residues. The chain's CDR3 is CASSLVAGQSEAFF. The CDR3 nucleotides are TGTGCCAGCAGCTTAGTAGCCGGACAGAGTGAAGCTTTCTTT.

Written as DNA, the CDR3 is TGTGCCAGCAGCGGTTTAACGCGGTGGTTTTTCTTT. It translates to CASSGLTRWFFF. The chain joins TRBV25-1 to TRBJ1-1; D unclear. The CDR3 loop spans 12 amino acids. Trimming shortened V by 6 bases and J by 13 bases, and 18 bases separated the two germline ends. Germline V gene sequence: CDR1 MGHDK, CDR2 SYGVNS.

This clone came up once. The V call is TRBV30, the J call TRBJ1-5, with TRBD1 identical over 7 bases. Germline CDR1 is GTSNPN and CDR2 is SVGIG (reference sequence). Trimming at V came to 5 bases and at J to 5 bases, leaving 6 bases not matched to a gene. The CDR3 totals 13 residues. The CDR3 nucleotides read TGTGCCTGGGCGGACAGGCCCGATCAGCCCCAGCATTTT. This codes for CAWADRPDQPQHF.

This clone has just a few counts. The V and J genes are TRBV5-1 and TRBJ1-4; possibly TRBD1 for D (5 bases). Germline V gene data show CDR1 as SGHRS and CDR2 as YFSETQ. The V gene lost 1 base and the J gene lost 6 bases, with 13 bases spanning the gap. The CDR3 is 15 amino acids. Here the CDR3 reads CASSLNGGDYEKLFF. The CDR3 DNA is TGCGCCAGCAGCTTGAATGGGGGAGATTATGAAAAACTGTTTTTT.

This chain connects TRBV4-3 to TRBJ2-1; D not resolved. V was clipped by 0 bases and J by 8 bases, with 11 bases between them. The CDR3 length is 14 residues. The germline gives CDR1 LGHNA, CDR2 YSLEER. The CDR3 is CASSQEYRRHEQFF. CDR3 DNA sequence: TGCGCCAGCAGCCAAGAATATAGAAGGCATGAGCAGTTCTTC.

V usage is TRBV30 and J usage is TRBJ1-4; 7 bases agree with TRBD1. Germline CDR1 reads GTSNPN; CDR2 reads SVGIG (reference sequence). The trim removed 1 base at V and 8 bases at J, leaving 4 bases unmatched. The CDR3 totals 13 residues. DNA for the CDR3: TGTGCCTGGAGTGCAGGGGGTGGGGAAAAACTGTTTTTT. Translating gives CAWSAGGGEKLFF.

The chain combines TRBV7-8 with TRBJ2-7, with D perhaps matching TRBD2 (6 bases). Germline CDR1 reads SGHVS; CDR2 reads FQNEAQ. V was trimmed by 5 bases and J by 0 bases, leaving 14 bases between them. This CDR3 is 15 amino acids long. The CDR3 DNA is TGTGCCAGCAGCGCTCGGGACGGGAGCTCCTACGAGCAGTACTTC. Translating gives CASSARDGSSYEQYF.

The rearrangement joins TRBV7-2 to TRBJ1-5, with 9 bases aligning to TRBD1. Per germline, CDR1 SGHTA and CDR2 FQGNSA. The CDR3 is 16 amino acids. J gave up 0 bases and V 5 bases, and 5 bases lay outside the gene matches. CDR3 in amino acids: CASSVGTGPSNQPQHF. CDR3 nucleotide sequence: TGTGCCAGCAGCGTAGGGACAGGGCCTAGCAATCAGCCCCAGCATTTT.

The chain recombines TRBV30 with TRBJ1-5; 9 bases are a match to TRBD1. V trimming: 3 bases; J trimming: 4 bases; junction bases outside the gene matches: 4. Germline CDR1 reads GTSNPN; CDR2 reads SVGIG (reference sequence). The CDR3 is made up of 14 amino acids. The CDR3 loop reads CAWRRDRENQPQHF. The DNA of the CDR3 is TGTGCCTGGAGGCGGGACAGGGAAAATCAGCCCCAGCATTTT.

The rearrangement uses TRBV23-1 and TRBJ1-1, with 8 nucleotides matching TRBD1. TRBV23-1 has ORF status, its function being uncertain. CDR3 length equals 19 residues. V dropped 6 bases and J dropped 0; count of bases not matched to a gene: 18. The CDR3 nucleotides read TGCGCCAGCAGATCGACAGGGGCGCCTCGAGAGTTGATGAACACTGAAGCTTTCTTT. This sequence encodes CASRSTGAPRELMNTEAFF.

This chain uses TRBV18 with TRBJ1-1; TRBD1 is a possible D gene (6 bases). With 8 bases removed from V and 0 bases from J, the gap between germline ends came to 25 bases. The germline gives CDR1 KGHSH, CDR2 LQKENI. This CDR3 is 18 amino acids long. CDR3 sequence reads: CASTLGGRGSPMNTEAFF. For the CDR3, the DNA is TGTGCCAGCACACTCGGGGGCAGGGGCTCTCCCATGAACACTGAAGCTTTCTTT.

The chain carries TRBV5-1 and TRBJ2-5; TRBD2 matches 12 bases. Germline trimming cut 0 bases from V and 5 bases from J; bases unmatched to any gene: 11. The germline V gene has CDR1 SGHRS and CDR2 YFSETQ. This CDR3 is built from 18 residues. CDR3 protein: CASSLAALGLAGIETQYF. CDR3 nucleotide sequence: TGCGCCAGCAGCTTGGCAGCTTTGGGACTAGCGGGTATCGAGACCCAGTACTTC.